The T cell receptor (beta chain) under discussion was sequenced for a study of beta chain features in type 1 diabetes. Across the whole study: Summed over all samples, the examined sorted cells came to under 110,000,000. General observations from the study: Type 1 diabetes patients had fewer VDJ junction insertions and more deletions.

In this sample, this clone turned up a few times. Its matching antigen is unknown. All of the isolated RNA was reverse transcribed, so expressed TCRB transcripts were sequenced. Only in-frame clones appear in the TCRdb table, and some are missing; sequencing was by immunoSEQ multiplex PCR. The table has 130,000 or so clones, about a tenth seen once; the top ten hold about 0.61%. The V and J ends lost 1 base and 1 base, in that order; junction bases with no gene match: 3. CDR1 and CDR2 from the germline V gene are SGHRS and YFSETQ. This CDR3 is 17 amino acids long. Researchers reported sorting CD4+ naive, central memory, regulatory and stem cell-like memory cells via CD45RO/CCR7/CD25/CD127/CD95/CD27.

Input material: central memory CD4+ T cells from blood. J is TRBJ2-6 and V is TRBV5-1; TRBD1 agrees at 9 bases. This clonotype originated in a man between 18 and 35 years old in good health. CDR3 sequence reads: CASSLSTGGSGANVLTF. The CDR3 DNA follows: TGCGCCAGCAGCTTGTCGACAGGGGGATCTGGGGCCAACGTCCTGACTTTC.